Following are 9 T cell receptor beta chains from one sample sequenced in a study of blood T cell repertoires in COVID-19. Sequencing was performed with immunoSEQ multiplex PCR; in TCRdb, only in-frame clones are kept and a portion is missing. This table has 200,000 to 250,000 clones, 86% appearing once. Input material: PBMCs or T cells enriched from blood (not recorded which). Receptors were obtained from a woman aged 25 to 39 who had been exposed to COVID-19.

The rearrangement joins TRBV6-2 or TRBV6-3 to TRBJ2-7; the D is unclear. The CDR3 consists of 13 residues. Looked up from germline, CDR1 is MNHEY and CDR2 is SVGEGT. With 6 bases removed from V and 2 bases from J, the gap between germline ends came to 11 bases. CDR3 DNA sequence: TGTGCCAGCAGCCGCGAACCCCCCTACGAGCAGTACTTC. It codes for CASSREPPYEQYF.

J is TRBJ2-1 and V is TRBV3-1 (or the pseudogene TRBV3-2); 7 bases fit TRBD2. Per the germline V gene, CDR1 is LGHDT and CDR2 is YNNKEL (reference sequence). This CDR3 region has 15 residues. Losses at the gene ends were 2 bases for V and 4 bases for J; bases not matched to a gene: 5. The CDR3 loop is CASSQRASGYNEQFF. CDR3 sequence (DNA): TGTGCCAGCAGCCAACGGGCTAGCGGTTACAATGAGCAGTTCTTC.

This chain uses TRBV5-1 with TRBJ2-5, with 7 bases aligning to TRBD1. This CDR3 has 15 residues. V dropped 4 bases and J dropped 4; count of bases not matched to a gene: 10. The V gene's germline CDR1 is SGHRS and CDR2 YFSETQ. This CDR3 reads CASSAIPGQIETQYF. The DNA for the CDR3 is TGCGCCAGCAGCGCAATACCGGGACAGATAGAGACCCAGTACTTC.

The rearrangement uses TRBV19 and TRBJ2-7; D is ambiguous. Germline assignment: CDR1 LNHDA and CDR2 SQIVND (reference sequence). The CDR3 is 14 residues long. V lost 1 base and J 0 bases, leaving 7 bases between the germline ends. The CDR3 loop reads CASSIGPVSYEQYF. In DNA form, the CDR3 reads TGTGCCAGTAGTATAGGCCCGGTCTCCTACGAGCAGTACTTC.

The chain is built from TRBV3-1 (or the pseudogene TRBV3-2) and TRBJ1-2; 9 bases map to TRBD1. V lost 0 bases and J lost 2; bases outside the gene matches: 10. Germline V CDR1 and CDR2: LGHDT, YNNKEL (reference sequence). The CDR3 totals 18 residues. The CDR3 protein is CASSQDPMWDRENYGYTF. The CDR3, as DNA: TGTGCCAGCAGCCAAGATCCAATGTGGGACAGGGAAAACTATGGCTACACCTTC.

CDR3 sequence (DNA): TGCGCCAGCAGCTTGCAGGGGGCGTCAGCTGGGGCCAACGTCCTGACTTTC. It translates to CASSLQGASAGANVLTF. This chain joins TRBV5-1 and TRBJ2-6, with 8 positions matching TRBD1. V gave up 1 base and J gave up 2 bases; unmatched junction bases: 5. In germline, CDR1 is SGHRS, CDR2 YFSETQ. The length of the CDR3 is 17 residues.

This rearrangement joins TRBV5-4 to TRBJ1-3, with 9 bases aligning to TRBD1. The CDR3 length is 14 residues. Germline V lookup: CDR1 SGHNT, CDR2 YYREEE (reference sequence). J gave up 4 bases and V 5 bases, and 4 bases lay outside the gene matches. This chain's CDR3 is CASSYDRGGNTIYF. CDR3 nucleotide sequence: TGTGCCAGCAGTTATGACAGGGGGGGAAACACCATATATTTT.

CDR3 in amino acids: CASSSPGRGGMNTGELFF. CDR3 DNA: TGTGCCAGCAGCTCCCCGGGGCGGGGGGGGATGAACACCGGGGAGCTGTTTTTT. The chain joins TRBV7-9 to TRBJ2-2, with 9 nucleotides matching TRBD2. The germline V gene has CDR1 SEHNR and CDR2 FQNEAQ (reference sequence). This CDR3 has 18 amino acids. After removal of 4 bases from V and 1 base from J, the junction contained 10 bases not matched to a gene.

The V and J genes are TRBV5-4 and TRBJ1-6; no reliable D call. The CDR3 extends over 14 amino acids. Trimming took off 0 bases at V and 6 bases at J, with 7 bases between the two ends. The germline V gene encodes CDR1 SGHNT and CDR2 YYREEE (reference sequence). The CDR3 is CASSLAQFNSPLHF. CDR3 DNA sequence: TGTGCCAGCAGCTTGGCCCAGTTTAATTCACCCCTCCACTTT.